This TCR beta chain comes out of a study of T cell repertoires and leukemia-associated antigens. About the study: Each sample gave roughly 3 to 5.0 million effective reads.

CDR3 length: 14 amino acids. The germline V gene encodes CDR1 SQVTM and CDR2 ANQGSEA. With 6 bases removed from V and 0 bases from J, the gap between germline ends came to 14 bases. Turning to this clonotype: The antigen is not known.

From the 5' RACE reads, TCRdb called clonotypes with MiXCR, one entry per CDR3 protein. The sample records 11,000 to 15,000 distinct CDR3 sequences, 30% to 40% being singletons. Whole-study findings and limits: Whether expanded clones are antigen-specific and functional remains untested. No significant group difference appeared in Vbeta, Jbeta or VDJ counts.

The sequencing input was CD3+ T cells sorted from blood and cultured. The chain joins TRBV29-1 to TRBJ2-5; D is uncertain. This sequence originates from a female donor in good health. This CDR3 is CSVKAVLYQETQYF. CDR3 nucleotide sequence: TGCAGCGTCAAGGCCGTCCTGTACCAAGAGACCCAGTACTTC.